Listed below are T cell receptor beta chains from one sample, sequenced in a study of T-cell reconstitution after alpha-beta-depleted transplantation in children. From the PCR reads, TCRdb called clonotypes with MiXCR, one entry per CDR3 protein. This table holds 450,000 to 600,000 distinct CDR3 sequences, about a sixth found once. The starting material was PBMCs from the stem cell graft donor, obtained from the stem cell graft. These receptors were obtained from a human donor who donated a stem cell graft to a child with acute lymphoblastic leukemia. The CDR3 runs from the conserved cysteine through the conserved F or W.

TRBJ1-4	TRBV18	CASSPPGASTNEKLFF
TRBJ2-7	TRBV27	CASSPIGVQGRHEQYF
TRBJ1-1	TRBV3-1	CASSQPLREAFF
TRBJ2-7	TRBV11-2	CASSSLGLVPYEQYF
TRBJ2-1	TRBV5-6	CASRFGTNEQFF
TRBJ2-2	TRBV20-1	CSAPGAGHTGELFF
TRBJ1-1	TRBV27	CASSYRGFTEAFF
TRBJ2-2	TRBV4-1	CASIGQTTGELFF
TRBJ2-7	TRBV5-6	CASSLLSGRALYEQYF
TRBJ2-3	TRBV6-4	CASSDSGDTDTQYF
TRBJ1-1	TRBV2	CASSETGYTEAFF
TRBJ2-2	TRBV20-1	CSLKGGVGNTGELFF
TRBJ2-6	TRBV30	CAWSVQETGANVLTF
TRBJ2-2	TRBV7-7	CASSPGTANTGELFF
TRBJ2-7	TRBV18	CASSPTDHPSSYEQYF
TRBJ2-1	TRBV27	CASSFGLAGEGEQFF
TRBJ2-2	TRBV5-5	CASSLIGVDTGELFF
TRBJ2-7	TRBV20-1	CSARGTRGNEQYF
TRBJ2-6	TRBV11-1	CASSQANVLTF
TRBJ2-3	TRBV7-3	CASSLASGRGAQYF